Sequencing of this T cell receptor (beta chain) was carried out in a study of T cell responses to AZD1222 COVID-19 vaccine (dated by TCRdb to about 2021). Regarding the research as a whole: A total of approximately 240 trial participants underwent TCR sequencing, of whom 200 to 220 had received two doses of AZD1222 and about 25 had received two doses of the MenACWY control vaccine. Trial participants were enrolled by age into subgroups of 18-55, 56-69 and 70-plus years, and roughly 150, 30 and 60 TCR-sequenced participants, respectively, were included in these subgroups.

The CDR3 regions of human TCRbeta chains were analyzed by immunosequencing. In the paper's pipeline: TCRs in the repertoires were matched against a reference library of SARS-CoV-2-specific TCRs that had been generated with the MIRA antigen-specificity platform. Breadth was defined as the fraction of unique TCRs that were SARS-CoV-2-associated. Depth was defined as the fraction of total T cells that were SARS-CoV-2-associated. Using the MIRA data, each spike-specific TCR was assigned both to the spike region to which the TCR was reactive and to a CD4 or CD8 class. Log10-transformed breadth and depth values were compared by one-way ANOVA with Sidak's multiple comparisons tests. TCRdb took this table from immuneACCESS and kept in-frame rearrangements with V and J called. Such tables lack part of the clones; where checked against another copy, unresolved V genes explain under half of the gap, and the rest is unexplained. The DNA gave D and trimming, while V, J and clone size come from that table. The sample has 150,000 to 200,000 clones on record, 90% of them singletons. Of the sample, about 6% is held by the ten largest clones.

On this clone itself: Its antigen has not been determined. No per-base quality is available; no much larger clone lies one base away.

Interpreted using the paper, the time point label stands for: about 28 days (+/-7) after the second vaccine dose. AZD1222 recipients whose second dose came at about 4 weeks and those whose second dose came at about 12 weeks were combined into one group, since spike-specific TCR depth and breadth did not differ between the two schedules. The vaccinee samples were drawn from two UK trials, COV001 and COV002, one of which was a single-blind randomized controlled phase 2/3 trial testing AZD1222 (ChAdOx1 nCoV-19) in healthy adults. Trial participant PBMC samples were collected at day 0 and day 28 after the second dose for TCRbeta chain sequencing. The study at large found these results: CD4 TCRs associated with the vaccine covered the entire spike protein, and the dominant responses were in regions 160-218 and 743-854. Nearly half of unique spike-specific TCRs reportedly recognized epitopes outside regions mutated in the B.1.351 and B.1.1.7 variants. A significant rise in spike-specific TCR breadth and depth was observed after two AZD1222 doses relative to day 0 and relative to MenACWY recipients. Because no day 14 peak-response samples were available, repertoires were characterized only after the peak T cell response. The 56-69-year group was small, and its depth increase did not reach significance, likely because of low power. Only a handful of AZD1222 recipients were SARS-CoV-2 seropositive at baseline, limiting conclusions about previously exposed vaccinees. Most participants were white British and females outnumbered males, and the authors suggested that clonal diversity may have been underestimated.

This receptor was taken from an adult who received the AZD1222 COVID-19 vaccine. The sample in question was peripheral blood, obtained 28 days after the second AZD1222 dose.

The DNA sequence reads TGTGCCAGCCTTAAAGGGTCGGCCTATAATTCACCCCTCCACTTT. Translated, this is CASLKGSAYNSPLHF. The chain joins TRBV6-5 to TRBJ1-6; the D gene cannot be resolved reliably. V is clipped by 8 bases and J by 2 bases, and the sequence between their germline boundaries is 13 bases long. Looking up the germline V gene yields CDR1 MNHEY and CDR2 SVGAGI. Its CDR3 holds 15 amino acids, cysteine through phenylalanine. The retained sequence is limited to the CDR3, 45 bases, with the frame set at the first base.